This T cell receptor beta chain derives from a study of shared clonotypes between healthy human individuals. Study-wide points: Roughly 5% of naive CD4 clonotypes were shared across four donors. Only blood underwent sampling, and tissue repertoires likely differ. The low donor count limited represented genetic and exposure-history diversity.

Germline V lookup: CDR1 SNHLY, CDR2 FYNNEI. The CDR3 is made up of 15 amino acids. Unmatched junction bases numbered 8, after V lost 6 bases and J lost 3 bases. On this clone: Its antigen is unknown.

Here immunoSEQ multiplex PCR was the method, and the copy in TCRdb shows in-frame clones only, minus some. The sample consists of 2 million to 2.5 million clones, 90% to 96% of them appearing once. Nashville, Tennessee was home to all donors, each a Caucasian adult. The chain couples TRBV2 to TRBJ1-5, with TRBD1 matching 7 bases. The clonotype was recovered from a man aged 18-30 years in good health. Input material: naive CD4+ T cells sorted from blood. The subset: CD45RA+ positively selected. CDR3 DNA sequence: TGTGCCAGCAGCGAAACGACAGGGAACAATCAGCCCCAGCATTTT. Translation gives CASSETTGNNQPQHF.